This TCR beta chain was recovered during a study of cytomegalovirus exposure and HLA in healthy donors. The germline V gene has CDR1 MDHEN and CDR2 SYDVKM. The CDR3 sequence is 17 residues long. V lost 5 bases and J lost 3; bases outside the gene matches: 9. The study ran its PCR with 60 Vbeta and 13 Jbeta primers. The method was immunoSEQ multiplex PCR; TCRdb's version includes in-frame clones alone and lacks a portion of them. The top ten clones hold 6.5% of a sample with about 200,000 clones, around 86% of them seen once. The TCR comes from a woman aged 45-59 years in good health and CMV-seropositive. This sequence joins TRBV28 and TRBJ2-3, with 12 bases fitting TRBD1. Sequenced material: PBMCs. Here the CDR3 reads CASSPGQGALTTDTQYF. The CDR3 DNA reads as TGTGCCAGCAGTCCGGGACAGGGGGCCTTGACGACAGATACGCAGTATTTT.